This T cell receptor (beta chain) emerged from a study of identical twins. This clonotype was recorded many times. Its antigen is unidentified. Overall study results and limits: An excess of low generation probability was shown by twin-shared out-of-frame alpha sequences. High-abundance cord blood beta clonotypes had fewer insertions; memory repertoires showed none. Beta out-of-frame sequences showed weaker excess sharing between twins.

CDR3 size: 17 residues. J gave up 1 base and V 2 bases, and 3 bases lay outside the gene matches. The germline V gene has CDR1 ENHRY and CDR2 SYGVKD. MiXCR, applied by TCRdb to the 5' RACE reads, yields one record per CDR3 protein. Of 510,000 or so distinct CDR3 sequences in the sample, around 15% were seen once. This same sample was also taken into another study, of yellow fever vaccine responses in identical twins. As that study records: Reportedly, twins' vaccine T cell responses looked partly convergent and partly personalized.

The sequence came from a woman aged 18-29 years in good health. The material sequenced was CD4+ T cells sorted from blood. This rearrangement joins TRBV10-3 to TRBJ2-1, with TRBD1 identical over 12 bases. The CDR3 region is CAISEGDRGLSYNEQFF. The CDR3 DNA is TGTGCCATCAGTGAGGGGGACAGGGGGCTTTCCTACAATGAGCAGTTCTTC.